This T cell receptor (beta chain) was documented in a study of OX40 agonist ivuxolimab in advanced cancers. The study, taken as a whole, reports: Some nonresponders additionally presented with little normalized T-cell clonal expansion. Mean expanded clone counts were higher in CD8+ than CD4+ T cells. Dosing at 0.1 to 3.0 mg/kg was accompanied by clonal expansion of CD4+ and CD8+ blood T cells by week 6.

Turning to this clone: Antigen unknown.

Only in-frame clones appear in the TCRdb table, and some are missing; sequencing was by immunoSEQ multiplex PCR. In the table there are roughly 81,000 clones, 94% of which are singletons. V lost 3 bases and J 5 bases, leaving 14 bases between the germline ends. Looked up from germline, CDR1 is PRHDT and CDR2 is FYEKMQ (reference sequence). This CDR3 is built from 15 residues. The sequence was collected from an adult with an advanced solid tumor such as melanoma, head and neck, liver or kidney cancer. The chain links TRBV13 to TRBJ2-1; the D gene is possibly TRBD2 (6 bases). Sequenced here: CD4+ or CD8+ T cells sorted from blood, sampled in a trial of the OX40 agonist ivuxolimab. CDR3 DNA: TGTGCCAGCAGCTTGGGGGTAGCGGTAAACAATGAGCAGTTCTTC. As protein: CASSLGVAVNNEQFF.